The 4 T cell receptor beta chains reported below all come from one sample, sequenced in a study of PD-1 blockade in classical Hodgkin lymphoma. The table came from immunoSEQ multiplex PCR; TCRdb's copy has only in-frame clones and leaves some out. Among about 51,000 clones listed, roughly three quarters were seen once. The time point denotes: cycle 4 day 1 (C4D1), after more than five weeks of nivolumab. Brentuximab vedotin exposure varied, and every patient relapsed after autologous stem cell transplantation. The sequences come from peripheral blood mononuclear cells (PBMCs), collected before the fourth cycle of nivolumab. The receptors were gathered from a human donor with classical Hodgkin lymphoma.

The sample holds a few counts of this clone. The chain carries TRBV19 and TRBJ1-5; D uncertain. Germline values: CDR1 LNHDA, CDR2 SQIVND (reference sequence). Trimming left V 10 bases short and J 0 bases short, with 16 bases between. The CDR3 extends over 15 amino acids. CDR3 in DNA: TGTGCCACTGACCGTGTTCCTTATAGCAATCAGCCCCAGCATTTT. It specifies CATDRVPYSNQPQHF.

CDR3 protein: CASSSGGQGEGYGYTF. The CDR3, as DNA: TGTGCCAGCAGTTCAGGCGGTCAGGGGGAGGGCTATGGCTACACCTTC. The chain links TRBV28 to TRBJ1-2; 7 nucleotides match TRBD1. Germline CDR1 and CDR2: MDHEN and SYDVKM. The V segment lost 4 bases and the J segment 4 bases; nucleotides outside the gene matches: 12. This CDR3 comprises 16 residues.

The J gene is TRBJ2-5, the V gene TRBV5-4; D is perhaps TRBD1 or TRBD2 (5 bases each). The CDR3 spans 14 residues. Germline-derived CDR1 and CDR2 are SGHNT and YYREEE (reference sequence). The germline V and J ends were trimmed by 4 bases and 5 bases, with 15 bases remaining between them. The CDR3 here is CASSLRDEVETQYF. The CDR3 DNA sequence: TGTGCCAGCAGCCTCCGGGACGAGGTGGAGACCCAGTACTTC.

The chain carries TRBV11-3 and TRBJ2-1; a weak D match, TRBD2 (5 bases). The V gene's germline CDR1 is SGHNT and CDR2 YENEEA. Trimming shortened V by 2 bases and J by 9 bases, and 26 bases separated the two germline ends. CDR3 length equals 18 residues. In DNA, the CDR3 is TGTGCCAGCAGCTTATTACCCGCCGTGGTCAGCGGAGATAGTGAGCAGTTCTTC. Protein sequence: CASSLLPAVVSGDSEQFF.